The present TCR beta chain was sequenced within a study of control samples from healthy donors and cancer patients. Germline loops: CDR1 SGHAT, CDR2 FQNNGV. The CDR3 extends over 10 amino acids. The V end was cut by 5 bases, the J end by 11 bases, with 9 bases between. This table comes from immunoSEQ multiplex PCR, and its TCRdb copy is limited to in-frame clones, with some not included. Seen here are 130,000 or so clones, 90% to 95% observed once, and the top ten hold under 15%. The chain links TRBV11-2 to TRBJ1-1; D remains unclear. The sequencing input was blood. This receptor was obtained from a man aged 35-49 years in good health. CDR3 protein: CASSPGRAFF. Here the CDR3 DNA reads TGTGCCAGCAGCCCTGGACGCGCTTTCTTT. Filled out from reference TRBV11-2 and TRBJ1-1, the complete variable domain reads EAGVAQSPRYKIIEKRQSVAFWCNPISGHATLYWYQQILGQGPKLLIQFQNNGVVDDSQLPKDRFSAERLKGVDSTLKIQPAKLEDSAVYLCASSPGRAFFGQGTRLTVV.